What follows are 12 T cell receptor beta chains derived from one specimen sequenced in a study of T cell responses to AZD1222 COVID-19 vaccine (dated by TCRdb to 2020 to 2023). The time point label, as the study defines it: sample from adult after SARS-CoV-2 infection, after symptom onset. Library construction relied on the immunoSEQ multiplex PCR assay. Entries here come from immuneACCESS through TCRdb and include only in-frame sequences with V and J called. Some clones fail to appear in such tables; in the studies checked, an unresolved V gene covers under half of the shortfall, and the cause of the remainder is unknown. Recorded for this sample are about 150,000 clones; about 88% of them occurred a single time. The ten largest account for roughly 7% of the sample. Sequenced here: peripheral blood, sampled after recovery from COVID-19. Receptor source: an adult who had recovered from COVID-19.

This chain uses TRBV5-5 with TRBJ1-6, with no clear D. This CDR3 comprises 18 residues. The V and J ends lost 4 bases and 8 bases respectively, with 25 bases between them. Germline values: CDR1 SGHKS, CDR2 YYEKEE (reference sequence). The DNA for the CDR3 is TGTGCCAGCAGCGGTGGCCCGGCCGGGCAGCAGTCTTATTCACCCCTCCACTTT. Translating it yields CASSGGPAGQQSYSPLHF.

The genes are TRBV20-1 and TRBJ2-1, with TRBD2 matching 11 bases. Germline values: CDR1 DFQATT, CDR2 SNEGSKA (reference sequence). V gave up 3 bases and J gave up 3 bases; unmatched junction bases: 7. The CDR3 runs 16 residues. CDR3 in amino acids: CSASVTGTSGYNEQFF. The CDR3 nucleotides read TGCAGTGCTAGTGTGACCGGGACTAGCGGCTACAATGAGCAGTTCTTC.

The chain carries TRBV11-2 and TRBJ1-4; the D is unclear. Trimming shortened V by 3 bases and J by 7 bases, and 9 bases separated the two germline ends. This CDR3 spans 13 amino acids. CDR1 is SGHAT, CDR2 FQNNGV, per germline. The chain's CDR3 is CASSFGFGEKLFF. The CDR3, as DNA: TGTGCCAGCAGCTTCGGGTTTGGTGAAAAACTGTTTTTT.

The V gene is TRBV27, the J gene TRBJ2-2; perhaps TRBD1 as D (5 bases). Trimming stripped 4 bases from V and 5 bases from J, with 14 bases between. CDR1 is MNHEY, CDR2 SMNVEV, per germline (reference sequence). The CDR3 covers 15 residues. The CDR3 bases are TGTGCCAGCAGTTCCCCTCAGGGTCTGACCGGGGAGCTGTTTTTT. Its protein is CASSSPQGLTGELFF.

The chain joins TRBV27 to TRBJ2-5, with 7 bases identical to TRBD2. Germline V gives CDR1 MNHEY, CDR2 SMNVEV (reference sequence). CDR3 size: 16 residues. Trimming cost V 5 bases and J 4 bases; bases outside gene matches: 13. The CDR3 DNA is TGTGCCAGCAGTATTAGGGCCTGGGGGGGAGTAGAGACCCAGTACTTC. Its protein is CASSIRAWGGVETQYF.

The chain is built from TRBV12-5 and TRBJ2-1; D tentatively fits TRBD1 or TRBD2 (6 bases each). Trimming stripped 7 bases from V and 2 bases from J, with 12 bases between. Germline V lookup: CDR1 LGHNT, CDR2 FRNRAP. CDR3 size: 14 residues. The CDR3 nucleotides read TGTGCTAGTGTCGGGGGACAAGCCTACAATGAGCAGTTCTTC. This codes for CASVGGQAYNEQFF.

The chain carries TRBV27 and TRBJ1-2; no reliable D call. CDR1 is MNHEY and CDR2 is SMNVEV in the germline V gene (reference sequence). V was pared by 2 bases and J by 1 base, with 8 bases between. CDR3 length: 14 residues. The CDR3 is CASSLIGSNYGYTF. The CDR3 DNA reads as TGTGCCAGCAGTTTAATCGGCAGTAACTATGGCTACACCTTC.

The chain combines TRBV12-3 or TRBV12-4 with TRBJ1-1; weak D call: TRBD1 (6 bases). Trimming left V 5 bases short and J 5 bases short, with 12 bases between. This CDR3 spans 13 amino acids. The CDR3 reads CASSHTGKTEAFF. Written as DNA, the CDR3 is TGTGCCAGCAGTCATACAGGGAAGACTGAAGCTTTCTTT.

The V gene is TRBV5-4, the J gene TRBJ2-3; D not certain. Trimming took off 0 bases at V and 0 bases at J, with 8 bases between the two ends. CDR1 and CDR2 (germline): SGHNT, YYREEE (reference sequence). The CDR3 consists of 15 residues. The CDR3 bases are TGTGCCAGCAGCTTGGTATCGGTTAGCACAGATACGCAGTATTTT. Protein: CASSLVSVSTDTQYF.

V and J are TRBV6-6 and TRBJ1-1; D unclear. Germline V CDR1 and CDR2: MNHNY, SVGAGI (reference sequence). Deletions cut 4 bases from V and 4 bases from J, with 7 bases between. The CDR3 is made up of 12 amino acids. The chain's CDR3 is CASSLRGTEAFF. The CDR3 region has the DNA TGTGCCAGCAGTTTGCGGGGCACTGAAGCTTTCTTT.

V is TRBV28 and J is TRBJ1-1; D is undetermined. Trimming stripped 7 bases from V and 8 bases from J, with 17 bases between. This CDR3 spans 13 amino acids. The V gene's germline CDR1 is MDHEN and CDR2 SYDVKM. CDR3 loop: CASILPGKAEAFF. CDR3 DNA sequence: TGTGCCAGCATCCTCCCAGGAAAGGCAGAAGCTTTCTTT.

V is TRBV4-1 and J is TRBJ2-7, with 9 bases that match TRBD2. Germline values: CDR1 MGHRA, CDR2 YSYEKL. Trimming at V came to 1 base and at J to 4 bases, leaving 8 bases not matched to a gene. The CDR3 totals 16 residues. The CDR3 bases are TGCGCCAGCAGCCAAGGTGCAGCGGGAGGAGAGTACGAGCAGTACTTC. Amino acids: CASSQGAAGGEYEQYF.